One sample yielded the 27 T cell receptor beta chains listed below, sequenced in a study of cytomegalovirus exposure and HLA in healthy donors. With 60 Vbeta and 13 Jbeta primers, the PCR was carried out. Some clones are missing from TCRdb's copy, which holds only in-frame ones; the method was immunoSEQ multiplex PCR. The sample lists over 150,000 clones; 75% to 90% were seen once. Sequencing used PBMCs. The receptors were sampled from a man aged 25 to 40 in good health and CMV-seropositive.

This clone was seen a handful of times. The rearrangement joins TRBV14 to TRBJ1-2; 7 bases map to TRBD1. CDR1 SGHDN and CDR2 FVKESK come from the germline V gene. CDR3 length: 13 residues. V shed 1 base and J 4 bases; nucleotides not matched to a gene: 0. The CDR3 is CASSQGQGYGYTF. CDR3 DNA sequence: TGTGCCAGCAGCCAAGGACAGGGCTATGGCTACACCTTC. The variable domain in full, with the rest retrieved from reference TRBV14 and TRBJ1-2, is EAGVTQFPSHSVIEKGQTVTLRCDPISGHDNLYWYRRVMGKEIKFLLHFVKESKQDESGMPNNRFLAERTGGTYSTLKVQPAELEDSGVYFCASSQGQGYGYTFGSGTRLTVV.

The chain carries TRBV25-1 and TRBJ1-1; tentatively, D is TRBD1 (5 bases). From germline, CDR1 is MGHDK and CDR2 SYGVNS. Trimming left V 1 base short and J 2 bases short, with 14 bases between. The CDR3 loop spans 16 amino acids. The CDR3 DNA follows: TGTGCCAGCAGTGAATCGGAGTGGGGGGGTAACACTGAAGCTTTCTTT. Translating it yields CASSESEWGGNTEAFF.

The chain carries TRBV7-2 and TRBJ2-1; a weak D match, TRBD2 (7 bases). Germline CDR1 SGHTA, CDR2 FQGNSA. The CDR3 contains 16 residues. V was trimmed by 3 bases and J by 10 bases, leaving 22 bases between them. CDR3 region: CASSFSPGGGVWEQFF. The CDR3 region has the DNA TGTGCCAGCAGCTTCTCACCGGGGGGCGGCGTATGGGAGCAGTTCTTC.

CDR3 in amino acids: CASSLQGASTDTQYF. The CDR3 DNA reads TGTGCCAGCAGCTTGCAGGGGGCCAGCACAGATACGCAGTATTTT. The chain couples TRBV5-5 to TRBJ2-3; 8 bases are a match to TRBD1. The length of the CDR3 is 15 residues. With 1 base clipped from V and 0 bases from J, the junction kept 1 base outside the gene matches. CDR1 SGHKS and CDR2 YYEKEE come from the germline V gene (reference sequence).

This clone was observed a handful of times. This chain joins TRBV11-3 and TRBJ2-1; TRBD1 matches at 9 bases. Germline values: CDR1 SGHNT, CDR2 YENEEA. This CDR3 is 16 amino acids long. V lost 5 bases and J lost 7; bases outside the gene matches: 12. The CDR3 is CASSTRDREMGNEQFF. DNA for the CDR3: TGTGCCAGCAGCACGAGGGACAGGGAAATGGGAAATGAGCAGTTCTTC. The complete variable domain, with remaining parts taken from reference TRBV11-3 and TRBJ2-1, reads EAGVVQSPRYKIIEKKQPVAFWCNPISGHNTLYWYLQNLGQGPELLIRYENEEAVDDSQLPKDRFSAERLKGVDSTLKIQPAELGDSAVYLCASSTRDREMGNEQFFGPGTRLTVL.

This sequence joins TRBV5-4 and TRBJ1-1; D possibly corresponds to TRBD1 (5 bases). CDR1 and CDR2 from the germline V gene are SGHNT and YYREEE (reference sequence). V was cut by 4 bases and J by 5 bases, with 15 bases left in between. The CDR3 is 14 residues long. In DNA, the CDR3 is TGTGCCAGCAGCGCGGGGCGCGGATTGACTGAAGCTTTCTTT. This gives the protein CASSAGRGLTEAFF. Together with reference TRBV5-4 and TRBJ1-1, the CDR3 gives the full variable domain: ETGVTQSPTHLIKTRGQQVTLRCSSQSGHNTVSWYQQALGQGPQFIFQYYREEENGRGNFPPRFSGLQFPNYSSELNVNALELDDSALYLCASSAGRGLTEAFFGQGTRLTVV.

The chain's CDR3 is CASSVETTYSYNEQFF. Written as DNA, the CDR3 is TGTGCCAGCAGCGTAGAGACGACTTACTCCTACAATGAGCAGTTCTTC. This chain links TRBV9 with TRBJ2-1; the D is unclear. The CDR3 is 16 residues long. CDR1 SGDLS and CDR2 YYNGEE come from the germline V gene. V lost 0 bases to trimming and J lost 0 bases, with 10 bases between them.

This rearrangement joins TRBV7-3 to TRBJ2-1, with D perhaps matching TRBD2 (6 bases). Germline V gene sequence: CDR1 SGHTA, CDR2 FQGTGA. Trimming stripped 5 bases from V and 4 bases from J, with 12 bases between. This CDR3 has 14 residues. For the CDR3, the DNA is TGTGCCAGCAGCCCCTTTCGGGGGTACAATGAGCAGTTCTTC. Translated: CASSPFRGYNEQFF.

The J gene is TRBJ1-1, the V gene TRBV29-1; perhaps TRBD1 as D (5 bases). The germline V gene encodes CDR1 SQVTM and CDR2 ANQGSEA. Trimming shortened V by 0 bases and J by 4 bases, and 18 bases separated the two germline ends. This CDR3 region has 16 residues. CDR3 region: CSVEDPQGGRRTEAFF. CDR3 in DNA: TGCAGCGTTGAAGATCCGCAGGGTGGGAGGCGCACTGAAGCTTTCTTT.

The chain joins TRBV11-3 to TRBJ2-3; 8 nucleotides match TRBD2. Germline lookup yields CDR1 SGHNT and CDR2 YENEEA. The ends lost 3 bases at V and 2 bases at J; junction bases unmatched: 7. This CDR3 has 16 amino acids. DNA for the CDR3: TGTGCCAGCAGCTTGTCCGGAGCGGGGGCCACAGATACGCAGTATTTT. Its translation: CASSLSGAGATDTQYF.

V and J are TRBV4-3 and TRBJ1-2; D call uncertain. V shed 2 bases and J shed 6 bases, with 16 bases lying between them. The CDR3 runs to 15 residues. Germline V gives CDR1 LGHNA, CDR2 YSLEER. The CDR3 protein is CASSQQDSLTDGYTF. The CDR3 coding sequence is TGCGCCAGCAGCCAACAGGACTCCTTGACCGATGGCTACACCTTC.

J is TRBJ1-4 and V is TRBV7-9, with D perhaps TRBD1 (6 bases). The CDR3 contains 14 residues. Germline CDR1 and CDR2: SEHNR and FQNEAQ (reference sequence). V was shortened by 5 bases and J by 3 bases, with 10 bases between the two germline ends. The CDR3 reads CASSTQGSNEKLFF. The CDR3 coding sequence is TGTGCCAGCAGCACACAGGGATCTAATGAAAAACTGTTTTTT.

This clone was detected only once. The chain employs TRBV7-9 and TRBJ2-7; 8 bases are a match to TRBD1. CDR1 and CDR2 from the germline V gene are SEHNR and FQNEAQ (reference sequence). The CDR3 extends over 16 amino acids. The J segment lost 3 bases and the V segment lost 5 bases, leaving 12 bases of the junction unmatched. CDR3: CASSQRRQGPDYEQYF. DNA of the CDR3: TGTGCCAGCAGCCAGAGGAGACAGGGGCCAGACTACGAGCAGTACTTC.

Here the CDR3 reads CASSDSGTGGLDYGYTF. In DNA form, the CDR3 reads TGTGCCAGCAGTGACTCCGGGACAGGGGGCCTGGACTATGGCTACACCTTC. V usage is TRBV25-1 and J usage is TRBJ1-2, with 12 positions matching TRBD1. V shed 3 bases, J shed 3 bases, and the junction held 8 bases outside the gene matches. Germline CDR1 reads MGHDK; CDR2 reads SYGVNS. The CDR3 sequence is 17 residues long.

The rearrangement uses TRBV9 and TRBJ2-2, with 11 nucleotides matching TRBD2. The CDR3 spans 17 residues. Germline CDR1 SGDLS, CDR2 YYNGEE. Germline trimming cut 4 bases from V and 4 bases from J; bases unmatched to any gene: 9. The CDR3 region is CASSPRTSGSTTGELFF. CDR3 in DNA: TGTGCCAGCAGCCCGCGGACTAGCGGGTCGACCACCGGGGAGCTGTTTTTT.

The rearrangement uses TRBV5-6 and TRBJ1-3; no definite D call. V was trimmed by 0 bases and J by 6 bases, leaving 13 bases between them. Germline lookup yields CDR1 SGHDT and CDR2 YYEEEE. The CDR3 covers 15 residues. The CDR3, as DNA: TGTGCCAGCAGCTTGGCCGGGAGGATCGAAAACACCATATATTTT. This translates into CASSLAGRIENTIYF.

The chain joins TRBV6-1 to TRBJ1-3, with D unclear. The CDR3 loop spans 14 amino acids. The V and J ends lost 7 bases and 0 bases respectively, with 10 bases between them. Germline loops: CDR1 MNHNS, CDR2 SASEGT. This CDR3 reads CASTLGASGNTIYF. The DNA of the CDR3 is TGTGCCAGCACCCTAGGAGCCTCTGGAAACACCATATATTTT.

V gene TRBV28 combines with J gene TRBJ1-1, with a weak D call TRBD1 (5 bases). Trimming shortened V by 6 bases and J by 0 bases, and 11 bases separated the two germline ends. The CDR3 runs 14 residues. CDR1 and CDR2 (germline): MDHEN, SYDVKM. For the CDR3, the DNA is TGTGCCAGCAGCAGACAGTTAATGAACACTGAAGCTTTCTTT. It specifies CASSRQLMNTEAFF.

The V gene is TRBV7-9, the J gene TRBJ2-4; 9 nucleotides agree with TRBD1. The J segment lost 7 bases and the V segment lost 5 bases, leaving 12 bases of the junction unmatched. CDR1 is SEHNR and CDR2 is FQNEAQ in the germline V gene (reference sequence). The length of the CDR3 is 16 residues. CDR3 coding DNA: TGTGCCAGCAGCCCCCCGGGACAGGGCCTAGGGAACATTCAGTACTTC. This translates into CASSPPGQGLGNIQYF. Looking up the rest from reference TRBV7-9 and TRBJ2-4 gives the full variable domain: DTGVSQNPRHKITKRGQNVTFRCDPISEHNRLYWYRQTLGQGPEFLTYFQNEAQLEKSRLLSDRFSAERPKGSFSTLEIQRTEQGDSAMYLCASSPPGQGLGNIQYFGAGTRLSVL.

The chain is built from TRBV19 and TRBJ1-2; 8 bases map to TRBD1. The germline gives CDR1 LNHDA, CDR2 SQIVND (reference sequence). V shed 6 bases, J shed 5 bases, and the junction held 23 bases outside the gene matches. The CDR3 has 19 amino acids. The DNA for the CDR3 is TGTGCCAGTAGGGTCCCCGGCCCTCGGACAGGGTCGTCAGGATATGGCTACACCTTC. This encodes CASRVPGPRTGSSGYGYTF.

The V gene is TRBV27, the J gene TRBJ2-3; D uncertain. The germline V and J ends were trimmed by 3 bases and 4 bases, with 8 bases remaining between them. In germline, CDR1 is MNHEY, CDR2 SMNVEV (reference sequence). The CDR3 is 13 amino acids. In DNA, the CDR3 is TGTGCCAGCAGTTTTTCTAGGTCAGATACGCAGTATTTT. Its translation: CASSFSRSDTQYF.

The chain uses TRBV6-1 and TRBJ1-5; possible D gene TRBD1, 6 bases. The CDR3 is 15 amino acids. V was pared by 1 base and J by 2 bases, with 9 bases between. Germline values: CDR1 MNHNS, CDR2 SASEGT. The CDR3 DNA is TGTGCCAGCAGTGAAGGGTCAGGGGGCAATCAGCCCCAGCATTTT. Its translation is CASSEGSGGNQPQHF.

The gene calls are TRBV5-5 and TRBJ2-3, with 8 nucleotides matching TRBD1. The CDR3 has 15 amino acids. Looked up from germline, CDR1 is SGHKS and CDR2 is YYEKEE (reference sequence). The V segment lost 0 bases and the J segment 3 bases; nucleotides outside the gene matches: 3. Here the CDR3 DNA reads TGTGCCAGCAGCTTGGGACAGGGGATGACAGATACGCAGTATTTT. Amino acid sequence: CASSLGQGMTDTQYF.

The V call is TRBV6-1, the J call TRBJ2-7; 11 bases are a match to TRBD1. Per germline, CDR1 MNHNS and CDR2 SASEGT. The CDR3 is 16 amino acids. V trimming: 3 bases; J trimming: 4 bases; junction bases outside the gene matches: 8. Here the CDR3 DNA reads TGTGCCAGCAGTGACCCCGGGACAGGGGGATATTACGAGCAGTACTTC. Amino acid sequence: CASSDPGTGGYYEQYF.

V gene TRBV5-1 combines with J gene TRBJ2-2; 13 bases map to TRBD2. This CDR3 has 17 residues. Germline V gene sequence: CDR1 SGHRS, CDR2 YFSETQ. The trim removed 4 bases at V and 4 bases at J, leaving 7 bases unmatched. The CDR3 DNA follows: TGCGCCAGCAGCCAAGGACTAGCGGGGGACATCACCGGGGAGCTGTTTTTT. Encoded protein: CASSQGLAGDITGELFF.

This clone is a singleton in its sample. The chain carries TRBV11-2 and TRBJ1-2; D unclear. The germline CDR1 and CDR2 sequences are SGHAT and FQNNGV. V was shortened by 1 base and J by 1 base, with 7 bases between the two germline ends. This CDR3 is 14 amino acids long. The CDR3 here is CASSLATVNYGYTF. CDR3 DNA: TGTGCCAGCAGCTTAGCCACGGTTAACTATGGCTACACCTTC.

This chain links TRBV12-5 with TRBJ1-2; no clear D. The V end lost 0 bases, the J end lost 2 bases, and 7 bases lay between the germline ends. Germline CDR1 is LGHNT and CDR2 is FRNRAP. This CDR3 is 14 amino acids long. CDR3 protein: CASGLVSVNYGYTF. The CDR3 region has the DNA TGTGCTAGTGGTTTGGTATCGGTGAACTATGGCTACACCTTC.